This is a list of T cell receptor beta chains from one sample in a study of cytomegalovirus exposure and HLA in healthy donors. Libraries were prepared by immunoSEQ multiplex PCR; TCRdb keeps only in-frame clonotypes and omits some of them. The table lists over 150,000 clones, about three quarters of them singletons, with about 4% in the top ten. Sequences were obtained from PBMCs. The source of these receptors is a woman aged 60-75 years in good health and CMV-seropositive. The CDR3 runs from the conserved cysteine through the conserved F or W. D genes are given only for firm matches. The size entry is marked missing in some rows and otherwise reads once, few, many or a size class.

TRBJ2-7,TRBD2,TRBV28,-,TGTGCCAGCCTTGCCGTAGCGGGGGCCTACGAGCAGTACTTC,CASLAVAGAYEQYF
TRBJ1-4,-,TRBV6-5,-,TGTGCCAGCAGTTACTCATCACAGTCTAATGAAAAACTGTTTTTT,CASSYSSQSNEKLFF
TRBJ1-4,TRBD1,TRBV6-5,once,TGTGCCAGCAGTTACTCGACCGGGACAGGGGGCGTGAAACTGTTTTTT,CASSYSTGTGGVKLFF
TRBJ2-1,-,TRBV6-5,-,TGTGCCAGCAGTCTCGGGATGGGCGGGATAGCGCAGTTCTTC,CASSLGMGGIAQFF
TRBJ1-2,-,TRBV18,-,TGTGCCAGCTCACCAGGGGAGGGGCTGGGCGCCGGCTACACCTTC,CASSPGEGLGAGYTF
TRBJ2-7,TRBD1,TRBV2,few,TGTGCCAGCAGGGAGGACAGGGACAACGAGCAGTACTTC,CASREDRDNEQYF
TRBJ1-1,-,TRBV11-1,few,TGTGCCAGCAGCTTAGATCGGGGGAACACTGAAGCTTTCTTT,CASSLDRGNTEAFF
TRBJ1-2,-,TRBV6-6,-,TGTGCCAGCAGTTACTCGAGGGAGAATGGCTACACCTTC,CASSYSRENGYTF
TRBJ1-2,TRBD1,TRBV6-5,-,TGTGCCAGCAGTTACTCGACAGGGGGCGCCTATGGCTACACCTTC,CASSYSTGGAYGYTF
TRBJ1-2,-,TRBV11-2,few,TGTGCCAGCAGCTTAGATTACTACCTAGCCTTC,CASSLDYYLAF
TRBJ2-7,-,TRBV6-5,-,TGTGCCAGCCAATCCCGGACAAGTTCCTACGAGCAGTACTTC,CASQSRTSSYEQYF
TRBJ2-2,-,TRBV6-5,-,TGTGCCAGCTTGGCAGTTAACACCGGGGAGCTGTTTTTT,CASLAVNTGELFF
TRBJ1-2,-,TRBV27,-,TGTGCCAGCAGTTTATCGATCGGGTTTGGCTACACCTTC,CASSLSIGFGYTF
TRBJ2-7,-,TRBV5-4,once,TGTGCCAGCAGCATGGACGGTTACTACGAGCAGTACTTC,CASSMDGYYEQYF
TRBJ2-7,-,TRBV27,-,TGTGCCAGCAGTTCTCGGACTGACGGTGCCTACGAGCAGTACTTC,CASSSRTDGAYEQYF
TRBJ2-2,TRBD2,TRBV2,-,TGTGCCAGCAGTGAAGTTCGGCTAGCGGGGGCCACCGGGGAGCTGTTTTTT,CASSEVRLAGATGELFF
TRBJ2-5,-,TRBV6-5,-,TGTGCCAGCAGATTTCAGGGTCAAGAGACCCAGTACTTC,CASRFQGQETQYF
TRBJ2-2,-,TRBV27,-,TGTGCCAGCAGGGTTGGTCCAGGCCTTTTCGACGGGGAGCTGTTTTTT,CASRVGPGLFDGELFF
TRBJ2-2,TRBD2,TRBV9,-,TGTGCCAGCAGCGTAGCTGTACCGGGACTAGCGGGGGGCGGGGAGCTGTTTTTT,CASSVAVPGLAGGGELFF
TRBJ1-2,TRBD1,TRBV7-2,once,TGTGCCAGCAGCCCTTCCGGACAGGCAAACTATGGCTACACCTTC,CASSPSGQANYGYTF
TRBJ2-1,TRBD2,TRBV7-2,-,TGTGCCAGCAGCTGGACTAGCGGGGGGGCCCAATACAATGAGCAGTTCTTC,CASSWTSGGAQYNEQFF
TRBJ1-1,-,TRBV7-3,-,TGTGCCAGCACCCGAACAGATTTCACTGAAGCTTTCTTT,CASTRTDFTEAFF
TRBJ2-2,-,TRBV30,-,TGTGCCTGGAGTGAGGCGCTAGTCACCGGGGAGCTGTTTTTT,CAWSEALVTGELFF